This TCR beta chain was sequenced for a study of T-cell reconstitution after alpha-beta-depleted transplantation in children. With 2 bases removed from V and 5 bases from J, the gap between germline ends came to 10 bases. Per germline, CDR1 SGHNT and CDR2 YYREEE (reference sequence). The CDR3 sequence is 13 residues long. Using unique molecular identifiers, the investigators prepared the TCRbeta library. TCRdb re-derived calls from the PCR reads in MiXCR, one entry per CDR3 protein. The repertoire holds about 420,000 distinct CDR3 sequences, with approximately 11% as singletons. This clonotype was picked up many times.

The material was PBMCs from the stem cell graft donor, obtained from the stem cell graft. This TCR was sampled from a human donor who donated a stem cell graft to a child with acute myeloid leukemia. The chain is built from TRBV5-4 and TRBJ2-5; no clear D gene. The chain's CDR3 is CASSFQGSETQYF. The DNA of the CDR3 is TGTGCCAGCAGCTTTCAAGGTTCGGAGACCCAGTACTTC.